The next 21 T cell receptor beta chains were all read from a single sample in a study of T cells in Graves' hyperthyroidism and ophthalmopathy. Researchers amplified the TCR beta CDR3 regions from RNA transcripts. RT-PCR in the first round (using the HTBI primer set) targeted the TCR CDR3. TCRdb re-called the multiplex PCR reads with MiXCR, one entry per CDR3 protein. The sample holds roughly 740,000 distinct CDR3 sequences; roughly 15% are singletons and the top ten take under 8.5%. Material: blood. The receptors derive from a man aged 18 to 29 with Graves' hyperthyroidism.

This clonotype was detected only a few times. The V and J genes are TRBV18 and TRBJ1-1, with TRBD1 as a possible D gene (5 bases). CDR1 and CDR2 (germline): KGHSH, LQKENI. Trimming shortened V by 6 bases and J by 1 base, and 12 bases separated the two germline ends. The CDR3 totals 14 residues. In DNA form, the CDR3 reads TGTGCCAGCTCCTGGGGACGGCGGAACACTGAAGCTTTCTTT. Translated, it gives CASSWGRRNTEAFF.

V and J are TRBV5-5 and TRBJ2-7; 7 nucleotides match TRBD2. The junction had 9 bases not matched to a gene; V was cut back by 2 bases and J by 4 bases. The CDR3 has 15 residues. In germline, CDR1 is SGHKS, CDR2 YYEKEE (reference sequence). The CDR3 DNA reads TGTGCCAGCAGCTTAAGGGCGCGGGAGAAATACGAGCAGTACTTC. It yields the protein CASSLRAREKYEQYF.

Only a few counts were recorded for this clonotype. This CDR3 is CSARGLAGGRHTGELFF. DNA of the CDR3: TGCAGTGCCCGCGGACTAGCGGGAGGGAGGCACACCGGGGAGCTGTTTTTT. This chain joins TRBV20-1 and TRBJ2-2; 15 positions match TRBD2. After removal of 6 bases from V and 3 bases from J, the junction contained 8 bases not matched to a gene. The CDR3 is made up of 17 amino acids. The germline CDR1 and CDR2 sequences are DFQATT and SNEGSKA (reference sequence).

The CDR3 DNA is TGCAGTGCCCAGACAGGGTCCTACGAGCAGTACTTC. Its protein is CSAQTGSYEQYF. The chain combines TRBV20-1 with TRBJ2-7; 7 bases line up with TRBD1. V gave up 6 bases and J gave up 1 base; unmatched junction bases: 3. CDR1 is DFQATT, CDR2 SNEGSKA, per germline (reference sequence). The CDR3 covers 12 residues.

This clonotype was seen a handful of times. This chain links TRBV20-1 with TRBJ1-3, with 8 bases matching TRBD1. V was clipped by 3 bases and J by 7 bases; unmatched bases: 8. Germline CDR1 reads DFQATT; CDR2 reads SNEGSKA (reference sequence). CDR3 length: 14 amino acids. The CDR3 spells CSASGTGASNTIYF. The CDR3 DNA follows: TGCAGTGCTAGTGGGACAGGAGCAAGTAACACCATATATTTT.

The table lists this clonotype with a few counts. The V and J genes are TRBV9 and TRBJ1-1; D gene unclear. The CDR3 consists of 14 residues. Germline-derived CDR1 and CDR2 are SGDLS and YYNGEE. The ends were cut back, 4 bases at V and 5 bases at J, with 15 bases in the middle. The CDR3 sequence is CASSPQLSGTEAFF. The CDR3 DNA follows: TGTGCCAGCAGCCCCCAGCTTTCGGGGACTGAAGCTTTCTTT.

The chain uses TRBV24-1 and TRBJ1-4; D unclear. The germline gives CDR1 KGHDR, CDR2 SFDVKD. CDR3 length equals 13 residues. Trimming removed 7 bases at V and 4 bases at J, with 9 bases between. The CDR3 region has the DNA TGTGCCACCAGCCGAAGCCATAATGAAAAACTGTTTTTT. It translates to CATSRSHNEKLFF.

The rearrangement joins TRBV20-1 to TRBJ2-7, with D maybe TRBD2 (5 bases). V dropped 4 bases and J dropped 2 bases, with 9 bases sitting between them. In germline, CDR1 is DFQATT, CDR2 SNEGSKA (reference sequence). This CDR3 has 12 residues. In nucleotides, the CDR3 is TGCAGTGCTAACGGGGAAGCCTACGAGCAGTACTTC. Encoded protein: CSANGEAYEQYF.

This clonotype was detected many times. The chain joins TRBV3-1 to TRBJ2-7; 9 nucleotides line up with TRBD2. The CDR3 spans 17 residues. Germline assignment: CDR1 LGHDT and CDR2 YNNKEL (reference sequence). The V and J ends lost 4 bases and 0 bases, in that order; junction bases with no gene match: 10. In nucleotides, the CDR3 is TGTGCCAGCAGCCCCATGGGGGCGGGAGGGCTCTCCTACGAGCAGTACTTC. Translation gives CASSPMGAGGLSYEQYF.

This clonotype came up many times. V and J are TRBV6-1 and TRBJ2-5; a possible D gene is TRBD2 (7 bases). Trimming left V 3 bases short and J 5 bases short, with 16 bases between. The V gene's germline CDR1 is MNHNS and CDR2 SASEGT. The CDR3 consists of 15 residues. The CDR3 coding sequence is TGTGCCAGCAGTGAGATGGGGGGGCTCGTCGAGACCCAGTACTTC. Its protein product is CASSEMGGLVETQYF.

This clonotype was counted many times. The rearrangement uses TRBV27 and TRBJ2-3; 11 bases are a match to TRBD2. V lost 0 bases to trimming and J lost 8 bases; unmatched junction nucleotides: 4. This CDR3 is built from 15 residues. From germline, CDR1 is MNHEY and CDR2 SMNVEV (reference sequence). In DNA form, the CDR3 reads TGTGCCAGCAGTTTATCTACTAGCGGGAGTGGTACGCAGTATTTT. Amino acids: CASSLSTSGSGTQYF.

Worth noting for this clonotype: One end of the junction varies from germline; a read error may be responsible. V and J are TRBV5-6 and TRBJ2-3; the D gene could be TRBD1 or TRBD2 (5 bases each). The CDR3 has 15 amino acids. Germline V gene sequence: CDR1 SGHDT, CDR2 YYEEEE. The CDR3 DNA sequence: TGTGCCGGCAGAACAGGACTCACTAGCACAGATACGCAGTATTTT. Amino acid sequence: CAGRTGLTSTDTQYF.

Ten or more counts support this clonotype. This sequence joins TRBV20-1 and TRBJ2-5, with D unclear. Germline V gene sequence: CDR1 DFQATT, CDR2 SNEGSKA (reference sequence). Trimming pared 1 base from V and 5 bases from J, leaving 11 bases between. This CDR3 is built from 13 residues. The CDR3 nucleotides read TGCAGTGCTAGAGTCCTGACCGGTGAGACCCAGTACTTC. Encoded protein: CSARVLTGETQYF.

This clonotype was seen many times. The chain has TRBV2 and TRBJ1-1, with unresolved D. The CDR3 has 15 residues. Trimming pared 3 bases from V and 2 bases from J, leaving 13 bases between. Germline V gene sequence: CDR1 SNHLY, CDR2 FYNNEI. The CDR3 region is CASSDTYQFNTEAFF. Written as DNA, the CDR3 is TGTGCCAGCAGTGATACGTATCAGTTTAACACTGAAGCTTTCTTT. The whole variable domain, remainder taken from reference TRBV2 and TRBJ1-1, is EPEVTQTPSHQVTQMGQEVILRCVPISNHLYFYWYRQILGQKVEFLVSFYNNEISEKSEIFDDQFSVERPDGSNFTLKIRSTKLEDSAMYFCASSDTYQFNTEAFFGQGTRLTVV.

The chain recombines TRBV5-1 with TRBJ1-1; no definite D call. V was pared by 4 bases and J by 0 bases, with 13 bases between. This CDR3 is 15 amino acids long. The V gene's germline CDR1 is SGHRS and CDR2 YFSETQ. The chain's CDR3 is CASSLSGHLNTEAFF. DNA of the CDR3: TGCGCCAGCAGCCTCTCCGGGCATTTGAACACTGAAGCTTTCTTT.

This chain connects TRBV29-1 to TRBJ1-1, with 7 bases aligning to TRBD1. The CDR3 totals 16 residues. Germline-derived CDR1 and CDR2 are SQVTM and ANQGSEA. V was pared by 7 bases and J by 5 bases, with 19 bases of the junction left unmatched. The CDR3 coding sequence is TGCAGCGCTTGTGACTTAGGGGGCGAGGGTGATACTGAAGCTTTCTTT. It codes for CSACDLGGEGDTEAFF.

This clonotype has a handful of counts. The chain carries TRBV28 and TRBJ1-4; weak D call: TRBD1 (5 bases). The CDR3 spans 15 residues. CDR1 is MDHEN and CDR2 is SYDVKM in the germline V gene. V was clipped by 3 bases and J by 6 bases, with 14 bases between them. CDR3 DNA: TGTGCCAGCAGTTTTGTGGGGGATGGTGATGAAAAACTGTTTTTT. It specifies CASSFVGDGDEKLFF.

This clonotype was seen ten or more times. This chain connects TRBV18 to TRBJ1-1, with a tentative D call TRBD1 (6 bases). Trimming shortened V by 2 bases and J by 6 bases, and 10 bases separated the two germline ends. The germline CDR1 and CDR2 sequences are KGHSH and LQKENI. The CDR3 runs 13 residues. The CDR3 loop reads CASSPVRGAEAFF. The CDR3 region has the DNA TGTGCCAGCTCACCAGTAAGGGGGGCTGAAGCTTTCTTT.

This clonotype was observed a few times. The gene calls are TRBV7-9 and TRBJ2-2; either TRBD1 or TRBD2 may supply D (6 bases each). With 6 bases removed from V and 6 bases from J, the gap between germline ends came to 20 bases. Germline V gene sequence: CDR1 SEHNR, CDR2 FQNEAQ (reference sequence). The CDR3 extends over 16 amino acids. The CDR3, as DNA: TGTGCCAGCAGAACAAACAGGGAGGATGGCGCCGGGGAGCTGTTTTTT. This translates into CASRTNREDGAGELFF. Full variable domain (rest looked up from reference TRBV7-9 and TRBJ2-2): DTGVSQNPRHKITKRGQNVTFRCDPISEHNRLYWYRQTLGQGPEFLTYFQNEAQLEKSRLLSDRFSAERPKGSFSTLEIQRTEQGDSAMYLCASRTNREDGAGELFFGEGSRLTVL.

The gene calls are TRBV5-1 and TRBJ2-2; D is undetermined. This CDR3 has 16 amino acids. Germline assignment: CDR1 SGHRS and CDR2 YFSETQ. Trimming left V 0 bases short and J 0 bases short, with 9 bases between. CDR3 residues: CASSLDRTPNTGELFF. The CDR3 DNA follows: TGCGCCAGCAGCTTGGATAGGACGCCGAACACCGGGGAGCTGTTTTTT.

This clonotype was seen many times. The chain links TRBV5-1 to TRBJ1-1, with 7 bases fitting TRBD1. Germline CDR1 SGHRS, CDR2 YFSETQ. CDR3 length: 14 amino acids. V lost 2 bases, J lost 3 bases, and 4 bases stayed unmatched. This chain's CDR3 is CASSLRGQYTEAFF. CDR3 sequence (DNA): TGCGCCAGCAGCTTAAGGGGGCAATACACTGAAGCTTTCTTT.